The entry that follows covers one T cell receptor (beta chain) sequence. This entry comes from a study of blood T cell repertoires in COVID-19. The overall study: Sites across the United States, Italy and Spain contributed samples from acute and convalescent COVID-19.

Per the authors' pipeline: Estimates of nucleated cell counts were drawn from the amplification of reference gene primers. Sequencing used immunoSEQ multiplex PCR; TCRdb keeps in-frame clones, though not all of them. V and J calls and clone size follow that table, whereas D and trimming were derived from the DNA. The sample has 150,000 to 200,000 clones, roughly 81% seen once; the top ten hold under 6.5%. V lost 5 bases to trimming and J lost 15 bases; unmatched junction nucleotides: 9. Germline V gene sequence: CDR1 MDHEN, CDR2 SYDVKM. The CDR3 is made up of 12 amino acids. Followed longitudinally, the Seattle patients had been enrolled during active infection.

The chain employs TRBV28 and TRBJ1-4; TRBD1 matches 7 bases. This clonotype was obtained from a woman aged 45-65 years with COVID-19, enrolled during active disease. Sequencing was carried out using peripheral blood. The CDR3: CASSPGTVIMFF. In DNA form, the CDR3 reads TGTGCCAGCAGTCCCGGGACAGTCATCATGTTTTTT.